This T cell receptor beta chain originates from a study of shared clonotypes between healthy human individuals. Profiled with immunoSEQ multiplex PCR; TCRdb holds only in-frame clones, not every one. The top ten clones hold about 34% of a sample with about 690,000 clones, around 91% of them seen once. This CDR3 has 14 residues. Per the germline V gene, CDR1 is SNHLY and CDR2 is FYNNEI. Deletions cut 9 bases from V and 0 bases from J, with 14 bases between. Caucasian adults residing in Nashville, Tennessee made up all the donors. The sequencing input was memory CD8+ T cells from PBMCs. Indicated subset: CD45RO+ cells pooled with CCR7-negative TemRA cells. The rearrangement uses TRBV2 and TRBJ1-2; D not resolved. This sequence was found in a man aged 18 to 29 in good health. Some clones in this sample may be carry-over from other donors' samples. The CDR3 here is CASRSPGANYGYTF. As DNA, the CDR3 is TGTGCCAGTAGGTCCCCGGGAGCTAACTATGGCTACACCTTC. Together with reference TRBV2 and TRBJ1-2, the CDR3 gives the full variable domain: EPEVTQTPSHQVTQMGQEVILRCVPISNHLYFYWYRQILGQKVEFLVSFYNNEISEKSEIFDDQFSVERPDGSNFTLKIRSTKLEDSAMYFCASRSPGANYGYTFGSGTRLTVV.